The T cell receptor beta chain described here comes from a study of PD-1 blockade in mismatch repair-deficient tumors. Here immunoSEQ multiplex PCR was the method, and the copy in TCRdb shows in-frame clones only, minus some. The table lists 100,000 to 150,000 clones, around 87% of them singletons. This clone was counted a few times. Trimming cost V 1 base and J 4 bases; bases outside gene matches: 9. Germline CDR1 SEHNR, CDR2 FQNEAQ (reference sequence). There are 17 residues in the CDR3. The gene calls are TRBV7-9 and TRBJ2-7; 11 bases are shared with TRBD1. The sequence was collected from an adult with mismatch repair-deficient cancer. The input for sequencing was peripheral blood, taken 44 weeks after starting pembrolizumab. CDR3 amino acids: CASSLVGWGQGVYEQYF. The CDR3 DNA reads as TGTGCCAGCAGCTTAGTCGGGTGGGGACAGGGGGTTTACGAGCAGTACTTC.